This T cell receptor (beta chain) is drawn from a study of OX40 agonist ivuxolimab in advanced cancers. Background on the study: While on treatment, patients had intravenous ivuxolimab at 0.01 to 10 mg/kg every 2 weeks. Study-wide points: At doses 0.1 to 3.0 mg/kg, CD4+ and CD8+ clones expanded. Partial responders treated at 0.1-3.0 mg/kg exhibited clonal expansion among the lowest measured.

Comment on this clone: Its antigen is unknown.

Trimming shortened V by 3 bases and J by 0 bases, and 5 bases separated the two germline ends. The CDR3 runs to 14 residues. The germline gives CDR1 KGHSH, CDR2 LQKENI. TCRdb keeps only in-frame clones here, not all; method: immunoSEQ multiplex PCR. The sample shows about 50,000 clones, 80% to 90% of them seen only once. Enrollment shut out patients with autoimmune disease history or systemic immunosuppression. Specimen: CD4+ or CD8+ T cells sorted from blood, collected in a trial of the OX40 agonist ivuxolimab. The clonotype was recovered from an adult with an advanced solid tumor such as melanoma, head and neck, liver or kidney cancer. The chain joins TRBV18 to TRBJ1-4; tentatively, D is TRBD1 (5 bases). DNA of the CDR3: TGTGCCAGCTCACCGACAGCAACTAATGAAAAACTGTTTTTT. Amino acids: CASSPTATNEKLFF.